The T cell receptor beta chain under discussion was sequenced for a study of Graves' ophthalmopathy and Graves' hyperthyroidism. Trimming took 4 bases from V and 8 from J; bases not matched to a gene: 13. The germline gives CDR1 DFQATT, CDR2 SNEGSKA (reference sequence). The CDR3 totals 14 residues. RNA transcripts provided the template for amplifying TCR beta CDR3 regions. RT-PCR was first run with HTBI primers, then multiplex PCR in a second round. One entry per CDR3 protein results from TCRdb running MiXCR on the multiplex PCR reads. The sample shows almost 750,000 distinct CDR3 sequences, around 40% of them seen only once. About this clonotype itself: Here the CDR3 omits its conserved ending phenylalanine or tryptophan, so a read error is the likely source.

The sequence derives from an adult man with Graves' ophthalmopathy. This chain uses TRBV20-1 with TRBJ2-5; 7 nucleotides line up with TRBD2. The sample consisted of peripheral blood. CDR3 amino acids: CSAKRYSGLETQYL. Written as DNA, the CDR3 is TGCAGTGCTAAACGTTATAGCGGGCTGGAAACCCAGTACCTC.